This record concerns one T cell receptor (beta chain) sequence. J lost 3 bases, V lost 1 base, and 6 bases had no gene match. Germline V gene sequence: CDR1 SGHNT, CDR2 YYREEE (reference sequence). CDR3 length: 16 residues. How the authors handled the data: Using reference gene primer amplification, nucleated cell counts were estimated. Some clones are missing from TCRdb's copy, which holds only in-frame ones; the method was immunoSEQ multiplex PCR. D and trimming come from the DNA, and the V and J calls and clone size come from that table. The sample lists roughly 260,000 clones, roughly 87% occurring once. The data derive from a study of blood T cell repertoires in COVID-19. Study as a whole: Donors in the United States, Italy and Spain gave samples during acute or convalescent COVID-19. The cDNA or gDNA used as material had been derived from T cells, B-cell-depleted T cells, or PBMCs.

The sequenced sample was peripheral blood. This chain links TRBV5-4 with TRBJ2-2, with 7 bases fitting TRBD2. This sequence originates from a woman aged 45-60 years who had recovered from COVID-19. CDR3 protein: CASSLTRDYHTGELFF. CDR3 DNA: TGTGCCAGCAGCTTGACTCGGGACTATCACACCGGGGAGCTGTTTTTT. The variable domain in full, with the rest retrieved from reference TRBV5-4 and TRBJ2-2, is ETGVTQSPTHLIKTRGQQVTLRCSSQSGHNTVSWYQQALGQGPQFIFQYYREEENGRGNFPPRFSGLQFPNYSSELNVNALELDDSALYLCASSLTRDYHTGELFFGEGSRLTVL.